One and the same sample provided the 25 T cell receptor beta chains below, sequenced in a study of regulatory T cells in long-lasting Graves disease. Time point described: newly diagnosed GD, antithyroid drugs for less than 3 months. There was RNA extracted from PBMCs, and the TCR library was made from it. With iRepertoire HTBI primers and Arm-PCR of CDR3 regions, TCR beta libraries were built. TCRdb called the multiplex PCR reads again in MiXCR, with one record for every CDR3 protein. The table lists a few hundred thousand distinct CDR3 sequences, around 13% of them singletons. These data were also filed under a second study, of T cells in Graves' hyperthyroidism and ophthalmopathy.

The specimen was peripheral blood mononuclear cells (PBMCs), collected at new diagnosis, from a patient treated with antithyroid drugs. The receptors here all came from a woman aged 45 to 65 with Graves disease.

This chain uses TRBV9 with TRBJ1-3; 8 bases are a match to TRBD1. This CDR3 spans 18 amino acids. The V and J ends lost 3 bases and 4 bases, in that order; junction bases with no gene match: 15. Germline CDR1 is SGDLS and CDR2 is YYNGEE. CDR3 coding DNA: TGTGCCAGCAGCGCGAGCCCCCGGACAGGGAGACACGGAAACACCATATATTTT. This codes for CASSASPRTGRHGNTIYF. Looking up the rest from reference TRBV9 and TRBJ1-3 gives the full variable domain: DSGVTQTPKHLITATGQRVTLRCSPRSGDLSVYWYQQSLDQGLQFLIQYYNGEERAKGNILERFSAQQFPDLHSELNLSSLELGDSALYFCASSASPRTGRHGNTIYFGEGSWLTVV.

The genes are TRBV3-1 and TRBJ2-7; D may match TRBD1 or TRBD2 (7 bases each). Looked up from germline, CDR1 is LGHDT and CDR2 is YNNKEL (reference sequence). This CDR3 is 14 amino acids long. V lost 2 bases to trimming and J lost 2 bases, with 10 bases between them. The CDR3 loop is CASSQQGGAYEQYF. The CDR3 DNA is TGTGCCAGCAGCCAACAGGGGGGGGCCTACGAGCAGTACTTC.

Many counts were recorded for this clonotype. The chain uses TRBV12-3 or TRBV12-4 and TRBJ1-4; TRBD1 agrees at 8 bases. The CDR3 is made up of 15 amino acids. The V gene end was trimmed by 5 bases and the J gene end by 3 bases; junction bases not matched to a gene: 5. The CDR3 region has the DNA TGTGCCAGCAGTCCGCGGACAGGGTCTAATGAAAAACTGTTTTTT. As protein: CASSPRTGSNEKLFF.

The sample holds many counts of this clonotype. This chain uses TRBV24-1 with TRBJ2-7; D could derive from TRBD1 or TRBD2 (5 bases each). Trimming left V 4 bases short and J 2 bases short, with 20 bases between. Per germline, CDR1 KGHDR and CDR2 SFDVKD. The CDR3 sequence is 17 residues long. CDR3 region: CATSETPGRRRTYEQYF. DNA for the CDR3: TGTGCCACCAGTGAAACCCCGGGACGCCGCCGAACCTACGAGCAGTACTTC.

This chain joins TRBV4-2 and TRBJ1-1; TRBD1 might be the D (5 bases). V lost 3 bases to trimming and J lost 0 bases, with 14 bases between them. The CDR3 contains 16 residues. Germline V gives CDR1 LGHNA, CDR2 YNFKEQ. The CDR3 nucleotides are TGTGCCAGCAGCCAGCTCGAGACAGCGATGAACACTGAAGCTTTCTTT. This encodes CASSQLETAMNTEAFF.

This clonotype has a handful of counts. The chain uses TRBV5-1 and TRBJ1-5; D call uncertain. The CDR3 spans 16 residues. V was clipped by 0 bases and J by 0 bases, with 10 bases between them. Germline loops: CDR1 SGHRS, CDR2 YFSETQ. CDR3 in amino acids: CASSLGPENSNQPQHF. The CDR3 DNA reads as TGCGCCAGCAGCTTGGGGCCAGAGAATAGCAATCAGCCCCAGCATTTT.

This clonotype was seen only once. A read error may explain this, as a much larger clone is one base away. This CDR3 reads CASSARYGYTF. As DNA, the CDR3 is TGTGCCAGCAGCGCCCGCTATGGCTACACCTTC. This sequence joins TRBV28 and TRBJ1-2; D is uncertain. The CDR3 runs to 11 residues. V was trimmed by 6 bases and J by 4 bases, leaving 6 bases between them. Per the germline V gene, CDR1 is MDHEN and CDR2 is SYDVKM.

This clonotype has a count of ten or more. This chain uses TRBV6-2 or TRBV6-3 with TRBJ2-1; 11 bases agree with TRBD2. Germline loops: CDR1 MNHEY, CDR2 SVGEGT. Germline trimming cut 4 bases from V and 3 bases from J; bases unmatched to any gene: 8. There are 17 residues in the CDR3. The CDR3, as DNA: TGTGCCAGCAGTTCCTTCATAGCGGGAGGGCTCTACAATGAGCAGTTCTTC. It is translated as CASSSFIAGGLYNEQFF.

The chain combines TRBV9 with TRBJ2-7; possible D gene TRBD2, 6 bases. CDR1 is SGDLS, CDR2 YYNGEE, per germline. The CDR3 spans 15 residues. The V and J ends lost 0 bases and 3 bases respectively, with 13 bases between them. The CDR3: CASSVETGADYEQYF. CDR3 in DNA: TGTGCCAGCAGCGTAGAAACGGGAGCAGACTACGAGCAGTACTTC.

This CDR3 reads CASSPRDSHRGNQPQHF. DNA of the CDR3: TGTGCCAGCTCACCAAGGGACAGTCACCGGGGCAATCAGCCCCAGCATTTT. The V gene is TRBV18, the J gene TRBJ1-5; 7 bases fit TRBD1. This CDR3 contains 17 residues. Losses at the gene ends were 2 bases for V and 2 bases for J; bases not matched to a gene: 9. CDR1 KGHSH and CDR2 LQKENI come from the germline V gene.

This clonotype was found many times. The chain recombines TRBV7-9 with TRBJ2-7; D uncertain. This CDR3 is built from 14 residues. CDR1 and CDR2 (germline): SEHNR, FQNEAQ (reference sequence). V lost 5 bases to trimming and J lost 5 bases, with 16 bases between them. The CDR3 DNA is TGTGCCAGCAGCCGTTCTGCCGGGCTCAACGAGCAGTACTTC. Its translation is CASSRSAGLNEQYF.

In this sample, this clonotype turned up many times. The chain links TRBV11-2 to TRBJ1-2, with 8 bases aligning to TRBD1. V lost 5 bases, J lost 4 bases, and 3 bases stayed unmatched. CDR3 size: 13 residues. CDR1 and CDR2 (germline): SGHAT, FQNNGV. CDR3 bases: TGTGCCAGCAGCCCTGGGACAGGCTATGGCTACACCTTC. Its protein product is CASSPGTGYGYTF. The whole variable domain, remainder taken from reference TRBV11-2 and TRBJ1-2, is EAGVAQSPRYKIIEKRQSVAFWCNPISGHATLYWYQQILGQGPKLLIQFQNNGVVDDSQLPKDRFSAERLKGVDSTLKIQPAKLEDSAVYLCASSPGTGYGYTFGSGTRLTVV.

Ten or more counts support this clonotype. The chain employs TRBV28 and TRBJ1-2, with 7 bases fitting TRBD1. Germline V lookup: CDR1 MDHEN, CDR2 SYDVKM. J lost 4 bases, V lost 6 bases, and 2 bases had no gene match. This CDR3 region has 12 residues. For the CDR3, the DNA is TGTGCCAGCAGCTCAGGGGGCTATGGCTACACCTTC. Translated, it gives CASSSGGYGYTF.

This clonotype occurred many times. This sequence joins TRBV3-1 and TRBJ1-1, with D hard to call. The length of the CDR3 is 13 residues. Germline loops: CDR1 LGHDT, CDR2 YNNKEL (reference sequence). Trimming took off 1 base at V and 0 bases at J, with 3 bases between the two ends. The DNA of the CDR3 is TGTGCCAGCAGCCAAGTCGTGAACACTGAAGCTTTCTTT. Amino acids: CASSQVVNTEAFF.

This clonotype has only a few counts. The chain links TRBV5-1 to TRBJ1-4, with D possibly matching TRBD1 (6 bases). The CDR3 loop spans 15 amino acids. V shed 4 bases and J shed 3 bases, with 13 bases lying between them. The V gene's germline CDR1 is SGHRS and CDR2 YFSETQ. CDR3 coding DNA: TGCGCCAGCAGCCGCGAGGACAGTTCTAATGAAAAACTGTTTTTT. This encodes CASSREDSSNEKLFF.

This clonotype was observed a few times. In DNA form, the CDR3 reads TGTGCCAGCAGTGTGAGTAGGCTAGCCAAAAACATTCAGTACTTC. The encoded protein is CASSVSRLAKNIQYF. The chain employs TRBV2 and TRBJ2-4; D gene uncertain. There are 15 residues in the CDR3. CDR1 is SNHLY and CDR2 is FYNNEI in the germline V gene. V lost 4 bases and J lost 0, with 10 bases in between.

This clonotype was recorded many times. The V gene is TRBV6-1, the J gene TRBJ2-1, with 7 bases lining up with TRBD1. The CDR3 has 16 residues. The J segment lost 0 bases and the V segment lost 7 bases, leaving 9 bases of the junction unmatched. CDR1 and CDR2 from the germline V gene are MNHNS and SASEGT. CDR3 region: CASKRSRDSSYNEQFF. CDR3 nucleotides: TGTGCCAGCAAGAGGAGCCGGGACAGCTCCTACAATGAGCAGTTCTTC.

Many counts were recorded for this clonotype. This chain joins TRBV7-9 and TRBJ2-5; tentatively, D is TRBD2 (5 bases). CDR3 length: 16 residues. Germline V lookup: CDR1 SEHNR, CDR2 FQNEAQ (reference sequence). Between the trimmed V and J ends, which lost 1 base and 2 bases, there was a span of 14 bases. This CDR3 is CASSLGGSPSQETQYF. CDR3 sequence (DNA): TGTGCCAGCAGCTTAGGAGGGAGCCCCTCACAAGAGACCCAGTACTTC.

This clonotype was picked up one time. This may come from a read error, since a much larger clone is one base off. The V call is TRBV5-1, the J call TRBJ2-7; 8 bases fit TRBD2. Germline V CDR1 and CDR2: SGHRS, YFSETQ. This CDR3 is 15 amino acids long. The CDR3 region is CAGSPTSGPPYEQYF. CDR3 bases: TGCGCCGGCAGCCCCACTAGCGGTCCTCCCTACGAGCAGTACTTC.

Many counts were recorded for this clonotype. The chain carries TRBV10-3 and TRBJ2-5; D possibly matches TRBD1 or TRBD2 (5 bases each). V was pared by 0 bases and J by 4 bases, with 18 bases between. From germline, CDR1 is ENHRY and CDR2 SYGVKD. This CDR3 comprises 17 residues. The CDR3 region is CAISESLGGKRGETQYF. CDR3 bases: TGTGCCATCAGTGAGTCGCTTGGGGGAAAAAGAGGAGAGACCCAGTACTTC.

CDR3: CASSEIGGLTKTQYF. The CDR3, as DNA: TGTGCCAGCAGTGAAATCGGGGGTTTAACGAAGACCCAGTACTTC. The rearrangement uses TRBV6-1 and TRBJ2-5, with TRBD2 as a possible D gene (6 bases). V was shortened by 2 bases and J by 6 bases, with 16 bases between the two germline ends. This CDR3 is built from 15 residues. CDR1 is MNHNS, CDR2 SASEGT, per germline.

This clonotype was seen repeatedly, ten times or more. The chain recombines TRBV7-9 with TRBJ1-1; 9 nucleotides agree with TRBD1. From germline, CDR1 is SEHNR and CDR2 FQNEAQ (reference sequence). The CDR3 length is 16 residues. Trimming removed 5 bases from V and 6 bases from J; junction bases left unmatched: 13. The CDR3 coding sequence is TGTGCCAGCAGCCAAACGTTGGGACAGGGTGTACCTGAAGCTTTCTTT. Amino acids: CASSQTLGQGVPEAFF. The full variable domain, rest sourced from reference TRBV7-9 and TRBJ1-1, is DTGVSQNPRHKITKRGQNVTFRCDPISEHNRLYWYRQTLGQGPEFLTYFQNEAQLEKSRLLSDRFSAERPKGSFSTLEIQRTEQGDSAMYLCASSQTLGQGVPEAFFGQGTRLTVV.

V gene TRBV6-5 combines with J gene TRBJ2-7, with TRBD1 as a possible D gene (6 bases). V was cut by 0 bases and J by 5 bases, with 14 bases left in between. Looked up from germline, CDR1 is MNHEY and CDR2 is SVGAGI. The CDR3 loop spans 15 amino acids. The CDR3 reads CASSYSTTGSNEQYF. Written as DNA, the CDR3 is TGTGCCAGCAGTTACTCCACAACAGGGAGTAACGAGCAGTACTTC.

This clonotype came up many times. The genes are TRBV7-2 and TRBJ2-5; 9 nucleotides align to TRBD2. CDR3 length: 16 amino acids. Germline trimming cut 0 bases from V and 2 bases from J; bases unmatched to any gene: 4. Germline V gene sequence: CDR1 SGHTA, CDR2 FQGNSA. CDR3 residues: CASSLASLAGQETQYF. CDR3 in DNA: TGTGCCAGCAGCTTAGCTTCCCTAGCGGGGCAAGAGACCCAGTACTTC.

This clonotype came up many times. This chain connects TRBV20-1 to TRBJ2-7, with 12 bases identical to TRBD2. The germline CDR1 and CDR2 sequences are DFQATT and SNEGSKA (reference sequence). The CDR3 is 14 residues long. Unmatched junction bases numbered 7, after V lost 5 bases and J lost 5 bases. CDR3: CSAGRTSGINEQYF. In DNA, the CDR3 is TGCAGTGCTGGAAGGACTAGCGGGATCAACGAGCAGTACTTC.